The 18 T cell receptor beta chains below were found in one sample sequenced in a study of CD4+ T cells in melanoma. Sequencing used immunoSEQ multiplex PCR; TCRdb keeps in-frame clones, though not all of them. This repertoire shows about 11,000 clones, around 64% found once; its top ten account for approximately 13%. Sequencing was performed on cells from a culture (not recorded whether cultured in vitro). Source of these receptors: a human donor with melanoma.

V usage is TRBV11-3 and J usage is TRBJ2-5; D gene uncertain. V was shortened by 2 bases and J by 3 bases, with 10 bases between the two germline ends. This CDR3 is built from 14 residues. The germline V gene encodes CDR1 SGHNT and CDR2 YENEEA. The chain's CDR3 is CASSLTTNKETQYF. CDR3 nucleotides: TGTGCCAGCAGCTTAACAACGAATAAAGAGACCCAGTACTTC.

This clone was seen more than once but under ten times. The rearrangement links TRBV5-4 to TRBJ2-7; D remains ambiguous. Trimming took 2 bases from V and 6 from J, leaving 12 bases between them. This CDR3 contains 13 residues. CDR1 SGHNT and CDR2 YYREEE come from the germline V gene (reference sequence). The CDR3 sequence is CASSFPSRSEQYF. The CDR3 bases are TGTGCCAGCAGCTTTCCGTCCAGGAGCGAGCAGTACTTC.

The chain is built from TRBV6-5 and TRBJ1-2, with 7 positions matching TRBD1. Germline assignment: CDR1 MNHEY and CDR2 SVGAGI. This CDR3 is 16 amino acids long. Trimming cost V 0 bases and J 1 base; bases outside gene matches: 5. In DNA, the CDR3 is TGTGCCAGCAGTTACTCGAACAGGGGCCTTAACTATGGCTACACCTTC. This encodes CASSYSNRGLNYGYTF.

The chain is built from TRBV11-2 and TRBJ1-3, with D hard to call. The ends were cut back, 5 bases at V and 3 bases at J, with 11 bases in the middle. The CDR3 sequence is 14 residues long. Germline V lookup: CDR1 SGHAT, CDR2 FQNNGV. The CDR3 nucleotides are TGTGCCAGCAGCCTAAGAGGGCTTGGAAACACCATATATTTT. Amino acids: CASSLRGLGNTIYF.

V gene TRBV5-1 combines with J gene TRBJ1-3; possibly TRBD1 for D (5 bases). V was trimmed by 2 bases and J by 2 bases, leaving 11 bases between them. Germline V gives CDR1 SGHRS, CDR2 YFSETQ. The CDR3 covers 15 residues. The CDR3 DNA reads TGCGCCAGCAGCTTTTGGGGGGAGCCTGGAAACACCATATATTTT. Residues: CASSFWGEPGNTIYF.

V and J are TRBV2 and TRBJ1-6; tentative D call: TRBD1 (6 bases). CDR1 SNHLY and CDR2 FYNNEI come from the germline V gene. Deletions cut 7 bases from V and 0 bases from J, with 13 bases between. This CDR3 region has 16 residues. CDR3 protein: CASKDRTSSYNSPLHF. The CDR3 bases are TGTGCCAGCAAGGACAGAACAAGCTCCTATAATTCACCCCTCCACTTT.

This chain uses TRBV6-6 with TRBJ2-7, with D possibly TRBD1 on 6 matching bases. Germline CDR1 reads MNHNY; CDR2 reads SVGAGI (reference sequence). The V end was cut by 5 bases, the J end by 4 bases, with 9 bases between. CDR3 length: 12 residues. In nucleotides, the CDR3 is TGTGCCAGCAGTGGACAGAGATACGAGCAGTACTTC. The encoded protein is CASSGQRYEQYF.

The rearrangement joins TRBV6-6 to TRBJ1-3; a possible D gene is TRBD1 (5 bases). Trimming left V 7 bases short and J 4 bases short, with 14 bases between. Germline CDR1 is MNHNY and CDR2 is SVGAGI (reference sequence). This CDR3 comprises 14 residues. The CDR3 DNA reads TGTGCCAGCACCCTCGACAGATTAGGAAACACCATATATTTT. Its protein is CASTLDRLGNTIYF.

With respect to this clone: One junction end does not reproduce the germline sequence, and a read error may be involved. The genes are TRBV4-1 and TRBJ2-7, with 10 bases fitting TRBD2. Germline-derived CDR1 and CDR2 are MGHRA and YSYEKL. The CDR3 is 16 residues long. The DNA of the CDR3 is TGCGCCAGCAGCCAAGAAAAAGGGCTAGCGGGGGACCGTCTCAGCTTC. It encodes CASSQEKGLAGDRLSF.

This clone was counted a few times. This chain joins TRBV10-3 and TRBJ1-1; tentative D call: TRBD1 (6 bases). The CDR3 runs to 14 residues. V lost 2 bases to trimming and J lost 3 bases, with 10 bases between them. Per the germline V gene, CDR1 is ENHRY and CDR2 is SYGVKD. The CDR3 region has the DNA TGTGCCATCAGTGAGAAGGGGGGAGACACTGAAGCTTTCTTT. This translates into CAISEKGGDTEAFF.

The chain carries TRBV6-1 and TRBJ2-7; D is possibly TRBD2 (6 bases). With 5 bases removed from V and 6 bases from J, the gap between germline ends came to 17 bases. The germline V gene encodes CDR1 MNHNS and CDR2 SASEGT. This CDR3 is built from 14 residues. The CDR3 sequence is CASSSGTGVSEQYF. CDR3 coding DNA: TGTGCCAGCAGTTCCGGGACTGGAGTCTCCGAGCAGTACTTC.

The chain carries TRBV18 and TRBJ1-6, with a tentative D call TRBD1 (5 bases). CDR3 length equals 18 residues. Germline V CDR1 and CDR2: KGHSH, LQKENI. V lost 5 bases, J lost 0 bases, and 17 bases lay in between. The CDR3: CASSTRRGPRSYNSPLHF. The CDR3 nucleotides read TGTGCCAGCTCAACAAGGAGGGGACCTCGCTCCTATAATTCACCCCTCCACTTT.

V gene TRBV5-5 combines with J gene TRBJ2-7; D might be TRBD1 (6 bases). The CDR3 consists of 14 residues. Germline V gene data show CDR1 as SGHKS and CDR2 as YYEKEE (reference sequence). V lost 3 bases, J lost 2 bases, and 12 bases lay in between. The DNA for the CDR3 is TGTGCCAGCAGCTGGTCCGGACAGCCCTACGAGCAGTACTTC. Encoded protein: CASSWSGQPYEQYF.

This sequence joins TRBV7-2 and TRBJ1-6; 9 bases map to TRBD1. J gave up 9 bases and V 3 bases, and 3 bases lay outside the gene matches. Germline lookup yields CDR1 SGHTA and CDR2 FQGNSA. The CDR3 runs to 14 residues. The CDR3, as DNA: TGTGCCAGCAGCTTCCGGACAGGGGTTTCACCCCTCCACTTT. This sequence encodes CASSFRTGVSPLHF.

This chain connects TRBV5-1 to TRBJ1-5; 8 nucleotides line up with TRBD1. CDR3 length equals 14 residues. J gave up 2 bases and V 4 bases, and 2 bases lay outside the gene matches. Per the germline V gene, CDR1 is SGHRS and CDR2 is YFSETQ. CDR3 in amino acids: CASSAGQGNQPQHF. The CDR3 coding sequence is TGCGCCAGCAGCGCGGGACAGGGCAATCAGCCCCAGCATTTT. The whole variable domain, filled in from reference TRBV5-1 and TRBJ1-5, reads KAGVTQTPRYLIKTRGQQVTLSCSPISGHRSVSWYQQTPGQGLQFLFEYFSETQRNKGNFPGRFSGRQFSNSRSEMNVSTLELGDSALYLCASSAGQGNQPQHFGDGTRLSIL.

CDR3 region: CAISEPRAAGNTIYF. The CDR3, as DNA: TGTGCCATCAGTGAGCCTCGCGCAGCTGGAAACACCATATATTTT. The chain joins TRBV10-3 to TRBJ1-3; no clear D gene. The CDR3 runs to 15 residues. CDR1 ENHRY and CDR2 SYGVKD come from the germline V gene. The V end was cut by 2 bases, the J end by 2 bases, with 10 bases between.

The chain employs TRBV11-1 and TRBJ2-7; D not resolved. V lost 5 bases and J lost 3, with 14 bases in between. The CDR3 extends over 14 amino acids. The germline gives CDR1 SGHAT, CDR2 FQDESV (reference sequence). DNA for the CDR3: TGTGCCAGCAGCCCGTCCCCCCTTCGCTACGAGCAGTACTTC. Protein: CASSPSPLRYEQYF.

V gene TRBV2 combines with J gene TRBJ2-3; the D is unclear. CDR3 length: 15 amino acids. The V end lost 6 bases, the J end lost 2 bases, and 15 bases lay between the germline ends. The germline V gene has CDR1 SNHLY and CDR2 FYNNEI. CDR3 protein: CASRGSDQYTDTQYF. The CDR3 nucleotides read TGTGCCAGCAGGGGATCCGATCAGTACACAGATACGCAGTATTTT.